This TCR beta chain is from a study of cytomegalovirus exposure and HLA in healthy donors. Regarding the study as a whole: Reportedly, fewer N-insertions than the roughly 600-donor mean appeared in an Asian-associated ancestry cluster in a later analysis. Immune exposure data for these donors was limited to CMV serostatus. A missense DCLRE1C variant was associated with V- and J-gene trimming of TCR beta chains in a later analysis, and an independent cohort replicated the association. Later on, analysis showed that most CMV-associated TCR beta chains appeared to be HLA-restricted.

The study ran its PCR with 60 Vbeta and 13 Jbeta primers. Assay used: immunoSEQ multiplex PCR; TCRdb lists only in-frame clones, some missing. The sample contains more than 90,000 clones, less than 80% of which appear only once. The germline V gene has CDR1 MNHEY and CDR2 SVGAGI. The CDR3 has 15 residues. Trimming cost V 8 bases and J 2 bases, with 18 bases left between them. Concerning this clone: Its antigen is undetermined.

The J gene is TRBJ2-5, the V gene TRBV6-5; D is possibly TRBD1 (5 bases). The clonotype was recovered from a woman aged 45-65 years in good health and CMV-seropositive. Sequenced input: PBMCs. CDR3 amino acids: CASHGADILQETQYF. CDR3 nucleotide sequence: TGTGCCAGCCATGGGGCGGACATTCTGCAAGAGACCCAGTACTTC.